The 5 T cell receptor beta chains reported below all come from one sample, sequenced in a study of shared clonotypes between healthy human individuals. In the naive CD8 group, cells lacked CD45RO and were positively selected for CCR7, so terminally differentiated effector memory CD45RA+ cells were left out. Data came from immunoSEQ multiplex PCR; TCRdb stores just in-frame clones and leaves some out. The table has more than 550,000 clones, 90% to 95% seen once; the top ten hold 20% to 25%. Source material: naive CD8+ T cells sorted from blood. These receptors were taken from a young man in good health.

DNA of the CDR3: TGTGCCAGCAGTGAATGGGACAGGGAAGGCTACGAGCAGTACTTC. It yields the protein CASSEWDREGYEQYF. This chain joins TRBV6-1 and TRBJ2-7, with 9 positions matching TRBD1. The junction had 5 bases not matched to a gene; V was cut back by 2 bases and J by 3 bases. This CDR3 is 15 amino acids long. Germline-derived CDR1 and CDR2 are MNHNS and SASEGT.

The chain joins TRBV27 to TRBJ2-3, with 11 positions matching TRBD2. The CDR3 covers 17 residues. Per germline, CDR1 MNHEY and CDR2 SMNVEV (reference sequence). V gave up 0 bases and J gave up 2 bases; unmatched junction bases: 4. The CDR3 here is CASSLSASGRITDTQYF. For the CDR3, the DNA is TGTGCCAGCAGTTTATCGGCTAGCGGGAGGATCACAGATACGCAGTATTTT.

This clone is a singleton in its sample. V is TRBV29-1 and J is TRBJ2-5; 9 bases are a match to TRBD2. V lost 7 bases, J lost 3 bases, and 12 bases stayed unmatched. The CDR3 sequence is 15 residues long. From germline, CDR1 is SQVTM and CDR2 ANQGSEA. The CDR3 spells CSAEVAGDTKETQYF. The CDR3 nucleotides are TGCAGCGCCGAGGTAGCGGGAGATACTAAAGAGACCCAGTACTTC.

CDR3 sequence (DNA): TGTGCCAGCAGCTTAGACACCTCAAGGGTGTTTACTGAAGACGAGCAGTACTTC. Translating it yields CASSLDTSRVFTEDEQYF. V is TRBV7-8 and J is TRBJ2-7, with D unclear. Germline loops: CDR1 SGHVS, CDR2 FQNEAQ. This CDR3 has 18 residues. The V end lost 1 base, the J end lost 5 bases, and 24 bases lay between the germline ends.

This clone was recorded once. This chain uses TRBV5-1 with TRBJ2-7; TRBD1 aligns across 7 bases. Trimming cost V 2 bases and J 0 bases; bases outside gene matches: 8. This CDR3 has 16 residues. Germline CDR1 is SGHRS and CDR2 is YFSETQ. CDR3 DNA: TGCGCCAGCAGCTTTGGGACAGTTTCGAGCTCCTACGAGCAGTACTTC. Its protein product is CASSFGTVSSSYEQYF.